These T cell receptor beta chains were read from a single sample in a study of T cell responses to AZD1222 COVID-19 vaccine. TCRdb keeps only in-frame clones here, not all; method: immunoSEQ multiplex PCR. Counted here are some 47,000 clones, 65% to 85% occurring once; the ten biggest clones make up 45% to 60%. The sample consisted of peripheral blood, taken on day 0 of AZD1222 vaccination. The receptors were gathered from an adult in good health. The CDR3 runs from the conserved cysteine through the conserved F or W. The order of the fields is J gene, D gene, V gene, CDR3 protein, CDR3 DNA. A D gene is named only where the DNA matches it firmly.

TRBJ2-3 | NA | TRBV9 | CASSVGGGLKTDTQYF | TGTGCCAGCAGCGTAGGTGGGGGTTTGAAGACAGATACGCAGTATTTT
TRBJ2-1 | TRBD2 | TRBV6-5 | CASSSPEGTRKFF | TGTGCCAGCAGTTCACCGGAGGGGACTAGAAAGTTCTTC
TRBJ2-3 | TRBD1 | TRBV5-4 | CASSSDRARDTQYF | TGTGCCAGCAGCTCTGACAGGGCTCGGGATACGCAGTATTTT
TRBJ1-5 | TRBD1 | TRBV2 | CASAAFPGTGDSGQPQHF | TGTGCCAGCGCTGCGTTCCCGGGGACAGGGGACAGCGGACAGCCCCAGCATTTT
TRBJ1-1 | NA | TRBV5-8 | CASSSDWGTEAFF | TGTGCCAGCAGCTCCGACTGGGGCACTGAAGCTTTCTTT
TRBJ1-1 | NA | TRBV30 | CAWSVGQGQAFF | TGTGCCTGGAGTGTAGGGCAGGGGCAAGCTTTCTTT
TRBJ1-2 | NA | TRBV19 | CASTSDTDYGYTF | TGTGCCAGTACTTCAGACACAGACTATGGCTACACCTTC
TRBJ2-2 | NA | TRBV9 | CASSVFGAIGGNTGELFF | TGTGCCAGCAGCGTATTTGGGGCAATAGGGGGTAACACCGGGGAGCTGTTTTTT
TRBJ2-1 | NA | TRBV5-1 | CASSLGRDHNEQFF | TGCGCCAGCAGCTTGGGCAGAGATCACAATGAGCAGTTCTTC
TRBJ2-7 | TRBD2 | TRBV7-2 | CASSSLAGGNPYEQYF | TGTGCCAGCAGCTCTCTAGCGGGGGGGAACCCCTACGAGCAGTACTTC
TRBJ2-1 | NA | TRBV5-1 | CASSGGPEQFF | TGCGCCAGCAGCGGGGGTCCTGAGCAGTTCTTC
TRBJ2-1 | NA | TRBV7-3 | CASSLSSSGNEQFF | TGTGCCAGCAGCTTAAGTTCTAGTGGCAATGAGCAGTTCTTC
TRBJ1-6 | NA | TRBV11-2 | CASSLLGVGSPLHF | TGTGCCAGCAGCCTGCTGGGGGTTGGGTCACCCCTCCACTTT
TRBJ1-1 | TRBD1 | TRBV7-9 | CASSGSGGTEAFF | TGTGCCAGCAGCGGGTCAGGGGGCACTGAAGCTTTCTTT
TRBJ2-7 | NA | TRBV6-1 | CASSDEAPGLYEQYF | TGTGCCAGCAGTGATGAGGCACCCGGCCTCTACGAGCAGTACTTC